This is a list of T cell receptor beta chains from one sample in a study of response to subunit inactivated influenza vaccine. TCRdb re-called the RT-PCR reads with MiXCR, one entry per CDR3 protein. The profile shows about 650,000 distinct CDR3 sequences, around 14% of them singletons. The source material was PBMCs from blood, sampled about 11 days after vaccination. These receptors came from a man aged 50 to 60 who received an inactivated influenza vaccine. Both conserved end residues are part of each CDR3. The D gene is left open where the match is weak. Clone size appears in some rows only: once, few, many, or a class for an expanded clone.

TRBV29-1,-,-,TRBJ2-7,TGCAGCGTGCCCGACTCAGCGCAAGGGGAGCAGTACTTC,CSVPDSAQGEQYF
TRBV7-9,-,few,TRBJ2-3,TGTGCCAGCAGCTTAGCGGGTCAGATAAGCACAGATACGCAGTATTTT,CASSLAGQISTDTQYF
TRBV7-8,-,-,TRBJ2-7,TGTGCCAGCAGCCAGTGGGGGGCCGCCTACGAGCAGTACTTC,CASSQWGAAYEQYF
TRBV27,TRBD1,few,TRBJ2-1,TGTGCCAGCAGCCCCGGGACAGGTTTTGAGCAGTTCTTC,CASSPGTGFEQFF
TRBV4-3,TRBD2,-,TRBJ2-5,TGCGCCAGCAGCCAAGAGATTAGCGGGGCAAAACAAGAGACCCAGTACTTC,CASSQEISGAKQETQYF
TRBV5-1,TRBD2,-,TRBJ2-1,TGCGCCAGCAGGATCGATGGCGGGAGGTTTAATGAGCAGTTCTTC,CASRIDGGRFNEQFF
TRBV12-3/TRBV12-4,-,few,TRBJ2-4,TGTGCCAGCAGTTTAGCTCGGGCCTGGGGAAACATTCAGTACTTC,CASSLARAWGNIQYF
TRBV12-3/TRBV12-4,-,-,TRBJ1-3,TGTGCCAGCAGGCCATCAGGCACGTCTGGAAACACCATATATTTT,CASRPSGTSGNTIYF
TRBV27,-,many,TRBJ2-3,TGTGCCAGCAGTTTTCGGACCTACAGCACAGATACGCAGTATTTT,CASSFRTYSTDTQYF
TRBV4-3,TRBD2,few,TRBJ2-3,TGCGCCAGCAGCCAAGGAGCGGGGGGGCCCCCAGATACGCAGTATTTT,CASSQGAGGPPDTQYF
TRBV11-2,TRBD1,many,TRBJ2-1,TGTGCCAGCAGCTTAGGTCAGGGGGCCTACTCCTACAATGAGCAGTTCTTC,CASSLGQGAYSYNEQFF
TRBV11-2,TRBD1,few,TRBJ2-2,TGTGCCAGCATCGATCATCCGGGACAGGGGAGGTCCACCGGGGAGCTGTTTTTT,CASIDHPGQGRSTGELFF
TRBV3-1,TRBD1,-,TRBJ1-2,TGTGCCAGCAGCCAAGATTACAGGGGGCGAGGCTACACCTTC,CASSQDYRGRGYTF
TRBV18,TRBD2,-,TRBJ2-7,TGTGCCAGCTCACCCACACTAGCGGGAGTTGGCCACGAGCAGTACTTC,CASSPTLAGVGHEQYF
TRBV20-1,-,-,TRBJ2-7,TGCAGTGCTATAGGCGGAAAGGGGGTGTACTTC,CSAIGGKGVYF
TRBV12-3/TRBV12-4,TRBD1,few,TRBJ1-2,TGTGCCAGCAGGTCGGGGACAGGGAATGGCTACACCTTC,CASRSGTGNGYTF
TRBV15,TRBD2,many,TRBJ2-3,TGTGCCACCAGCAGAGGGCTAGCGGGAGAAGCAGATACGCAGTATTTT,CATSRGLAGEADTQYF
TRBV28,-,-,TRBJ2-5,TGTGCCAGCAGTTTCCTCCCCGACGGTGGAGAGACCCAGTACTTC,CASSFLPDGGETQYF
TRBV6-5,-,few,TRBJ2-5,TGTGCCAGCAGTTTGACCCTCGCTACAGAGACCCAGTACTTC,CASSLTLATETQYF
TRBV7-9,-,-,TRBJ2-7,TGTGCCAGCAGCTCGGAAGGACAGTCGGAGCCCCTCGAGCAGTACTTC,CASSSEGQSEPLEQYF
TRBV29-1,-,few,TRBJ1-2,TGCAGCGTTGGTAGGGACGGAGATAACTATGGCTACACCTTC,CSVGRDGDNYGYTF
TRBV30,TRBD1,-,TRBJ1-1,TGTGCCTGGAGTGACTCGGGACAGGAAGCTTTCTTT,CAWSDSGQEAFF
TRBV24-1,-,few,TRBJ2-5,TGTGCCACCAGTGATTGGAAGGACCAGACCCAGTACTTC,CATSDWKDQTQYF
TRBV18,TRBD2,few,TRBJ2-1,TGTGCCAGCTCACTAACGGCGGGACTAGCGGGGGTTAGCCTTACGAACCTTTACAATGAGCAGTTCTTC,CASSLTAGLAGVSLTNLYNEQFF
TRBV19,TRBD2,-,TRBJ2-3,TGTGCCAGTAGTATCACGCTAGCGGGGGGCTACGAATCCTCTTCAGATACGCAGTATTTT,CASSITLAGGYESSSDTQYF
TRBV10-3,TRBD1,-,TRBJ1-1,TGTGCCATCAGTGGGGGACAGGGGGCAAGTAACACTGAAGCTTACTTT,CAISGGQGASNTEAYF
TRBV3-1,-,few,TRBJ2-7,TGTGCCAGCAGCCAAGTAGAGGGCAGGGGCTACGAGCAGTACTTC,CASSQVEGRGYEQYF
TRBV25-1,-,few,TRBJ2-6,TGTGCCAGCAGTGGTACCCACAGAATCGCTGGGGCCAACGTCCTGACTTTC,CASSGTHRIAGANVLTF